What follows are 11 T cell receptor beta chains derived from one specimen sequenced in a study of CD8 T cells in Susac syndrome. Random-hexamer reverse transcription was applied to about 0.5 to 1 ug RNA. Each CDR3 protein gets one entry after TCRdb re-called the immunoSEQ multiplex PCR reads with MiXCR. The data hold 200,000 to 300,000 distinct CDR3 sequences, with 95% to 97% observed a single time. The sequenced material came from CD4+ T cells from PBMCs. Receptor source: a human donor with Susac syndrome.

This sequence joins TRBV3-1 and TRBJ2-1; D is unclear. This CDR3 spans 12 amino acids. V lost 1 base, J lost 2 bases, and 0 bases lay in between. The germline gives CDR1 LGHDT, CDR2 YNNKEL (reference sequence). As DNA, the CDR3 is TGTGCCAGCAGCCAAGCCTACAATGAGCAGTTCTTC. Its translation: CASSQAYNEQFF.

V is TRBV28 and J is TRBJ2-7; D gene ambiguous. CDR1 is MDHEN and CDR2 is SYDVKM in the germline V gene. The CDR3 runs to 14 residues. V was clipped by 7 bases and J by 4 bases, with 17 bases between them. The CDR3 DNA reads TGTGCCAGCACCAAGACCTTACGGCGATACGAGCAGTACTTC. Translation gives CASTKTLRRYEQYF.

This chain connects TRBV28 to TRBJ2-3; 7 nucleotides align to TRBD1. CDR3 length: 14 amino acids. From germline, CDR1 is MDHEN and CDR2 SYDVKM. After removal of 6 bases from V and 0 bases from J, the junction contained 3 bases not matched to a gene. In nucleotides, the CDR3 is TGTGCCAGCAGCTCAGGGGGTAGCACAGATACGCAGTATTTT. Translating gives CASSSGGSTDTQYF.

The CDR3 loop reads CASSQGAEGQPQHF. The CDR3 DNA is TGTGCCAGCAGCCAGGGGGCGGAAGGACAGCCCCAGCATTTT. The rearrangement uses TRBV7-9 and TRBJ1-5; TRBD1 matches 8 bases. This CDR3 comprises 14 residues. The junction had 7 bases not matched to a gene; V was cut back by 5 bases and J by 7 bases. Germline V gene data show CDR1 as SEHNR and CDR2 as FQNEAQ (reference sequence).

The rearrangement uses TRBV7-2 and TRBJ1-1, with D uncertain. The CDR3 contains 13 residues. Germline CDR1 reads SGHTA; CDR2 reads FQGNSA. Between the trimmed V and J ends, which lost 5 bases and 4 bases, there was a span of 11 bases. For the CDR3, the DNA is TGTGCCAGCAGCGCCCCTTCGAGCACTGAAGCTTTCTTT. This codes for CASSAPSSTEAFF.

This chain's CDR3 is CASSPQTSGRASTDTQYF. Written as DNA, the CDR3 is TGTGCCAGCAGCCCCCAGACTAGCGGGAGGGCCAGCACAGATACGCAGTATTTT. The chain carries TRBV5-4 and TRBJ2-3; 14 bases are a match to TRBD2. CDR1 is SGHNT and CDR2 is YYREEE in the germline V gene (reference sequence). Unmatched junction bases numbered 7, after V lost 4 bases and J lost 0 bases. CDR3 length equals 18 residues.

This clonotype was counted a single time. V and J are TRBV30 and TRBJ1-1, with D unresolved. Germline V CDR1 and CDR2: GTSNPN, SVGIG (reference sequence). The length of the CDR3 is 13 residues. The V end lost 5 bases, the J end lost 3 bases, and 13 bases lay between the germline ends. This chain's CDR3 is CAWATRAHTEAFF. The CDR3 coding sequence is TGTGCCTGGGCCACTAGGGCGCACACTGAAGCTTTCTTT.

This chain connects TRBV7-2 to TRBJ1-2; 7 nucleotides match TRBD1. Germline values: CDR1 SGHTA, CDR2 FQGNSA. The CDR3 is 16 residues long. After removal of 0 bases from V and 7 bases from J, the junction contained 11 bases not matched to a gene. DNA for the CDR3: TGTGCCAGCAGCTTAGCGGGACAGCGCTTAGAGAGTGGCTACACCTTC. Its translation: CASSLAGQRLESGYTF.

V is TRBV11-3 and J is TRBJ2-4, with a possible D match to TRBD1 (5 bases). The V gene lost 4 bases and the J gene lost 3 bases, with 13 bases spanning the gap. The CDR3 has 15 amino acids. Germline CDR1 and CDR2: SGHNT and YENEEA. Here the CDR3 reads CASSSGKMGKNIQYF. As DNA, the CDR3 is TGTGCCAGCAGCTCAGGGAAGATGGGCAAAAACATTCAGTACTTC.

The gene calls are TRBV5-1 and TRBJ2-1, with D possibly matching TRBD2 (5 bases). The germline V gene encodes CDR1 SGHRS and CDR2 YFSETQ. The CDR3 is made up of 15 amino acids. V lost 0 bases and J 7 bases, leaving 14 bases between the germline ends. The CDR3 here is CASSLVSGVGNEQFF. The CDR3 DNA is TGCGCCAGCAGCTTGGTGAGCGGAGTGGGGAATGAGCAGTTCTTC.

The rearrangement uses TRBV5-4 and TRBJ2-1; 8 positions agree with TRBD2. With V trimmed by 4 bases and J by 10 bases, 13 bases remained unmatched. The CDR3 totals 15 residues. Germline loops: CDR1 SGHNT, CDR2 YYREEE (reference sequence). The CDR3 sequence: CASSRTGTRLVEQFF. CDR3 sequence (DNA): TGTGCCAGCAGCCGAACCGGGACTAGACTAGTGGAGCAGTTCTTC.